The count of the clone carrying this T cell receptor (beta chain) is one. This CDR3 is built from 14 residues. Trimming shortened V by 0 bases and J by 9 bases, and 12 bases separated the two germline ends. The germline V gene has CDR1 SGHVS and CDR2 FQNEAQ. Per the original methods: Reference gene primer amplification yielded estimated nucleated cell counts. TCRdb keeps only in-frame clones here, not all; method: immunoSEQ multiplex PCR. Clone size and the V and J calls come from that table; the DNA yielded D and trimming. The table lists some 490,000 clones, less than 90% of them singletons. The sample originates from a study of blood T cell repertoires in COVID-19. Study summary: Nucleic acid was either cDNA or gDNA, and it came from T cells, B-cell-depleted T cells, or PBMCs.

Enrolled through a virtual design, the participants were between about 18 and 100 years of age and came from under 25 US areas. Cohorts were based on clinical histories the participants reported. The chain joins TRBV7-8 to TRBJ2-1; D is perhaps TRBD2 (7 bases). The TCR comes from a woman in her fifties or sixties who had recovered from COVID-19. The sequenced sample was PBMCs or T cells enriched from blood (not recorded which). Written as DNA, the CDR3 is TGTGCCAGCAGCTTAGCGGGGGGGCCGAGTGAGCAGTTCTTC. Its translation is CASSLAGGPSEQFF.